The clone carrying this T cell receptor (beta chain) occurred a few times. What it binds is not known. Using immunoSEQ multiplex PCR, the repertoire was profiled, and TCRdb retains in-frame clones only, with some absent. Here the sample spans over 150,000 clones, approximately 90% being singletons. These data originate in a study of T cell responses to AZD1222 COVID-19 vaccine. Looking at the study overall: Combined were second doses at about 4 or about 12 weeks. Whole-study findings and limits: Repertoire sampling occurred only after the peak T cell response. Researchers report vaccine-associated CD4 TCRs spanning spike, with dominance at 160-218 and 743-854. AZD1222 recipients seropositive at baseline numbered only six or seven.

Germline CDR1 SEHNR, CDR2 FQNEAQ (reference sequence). The CDR3 has 13 residues. Trimming pared 10 bases from V and 3 bases from J, leaving 15 bases between. The receptor was derived from an adult in good health. The rearrangement links TRBV7-9 to TRBJ1-1; D perhaps matches TRBD1 (5 bases). The sequenced sample was peripheral blood, obtained on day 0 of AZD1222 vaccination. CDR3 sequence (DNA): TGTGCCATCGGCCGGGGGATGGACACTGAAGCTTTCTTT. Encoded protein: CAIGRGMDTEAFF. The full variable domain, with the rest looked up from reference TRBV7-9 and TRBJ1-1, is DTGVSQNPRHKITKRGQNVTFRCDPISEHNRLYWYRQTLGQGPEFLTYFQNEAQLEKSRLLSDRFSAERPKGSFSTLEIQRTEQGDSAMYLCAIGRGMDTEAFFGQGTRLTVV.